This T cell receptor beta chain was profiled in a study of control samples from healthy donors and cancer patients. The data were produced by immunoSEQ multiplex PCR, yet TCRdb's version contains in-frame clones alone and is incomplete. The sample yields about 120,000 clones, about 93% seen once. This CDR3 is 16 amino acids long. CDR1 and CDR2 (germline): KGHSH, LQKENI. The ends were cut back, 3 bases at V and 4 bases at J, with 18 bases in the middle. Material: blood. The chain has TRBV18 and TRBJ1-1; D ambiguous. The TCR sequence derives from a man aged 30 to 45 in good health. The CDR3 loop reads CASSPSSGGGSTEAFF. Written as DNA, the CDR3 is TGTGCCAGCTCACCGTCGTCGGGTGGAGGGAGCACTGAAGCTTTCTTT.